This record concerns one TCR beta chain sequence. The data are from a study of OX40 agonist ivuxolimab in advanced cancers. The method was immunoSEQ multiplex PCR; TCRdb's version includes in-frame clones alone and lacks a portion of them. The table lists about 82,000 clones, around 88% of them singletons. Germline assignment: CDR1 MDHEN and CDR2 SYDVKM. V lost 2 bases and J 4 bases, leaving 14 bases between the germline ends. The CDR3 covers 15 residues. The sample was CD4+ or CD8+ T cells sorted from blood, taken in a trial of the OX40 agonist ivuxolimab. This clonotype originated in an adult with an advanced solid tumor such as melanoma, head and neck, liver or kidney cancer. The V and J genes are TRBV28 and TRBJ1-2; D not certain. CDR3 DNA: TGTGCCAGCAGTTTAGTGGGAAGGAACCCCTATGGCTACACCTTC. As protein: CASSLVGRNPYGYTF.